The clone carrying this T cell receptor beta chain has a count of ten or more. Each patient came to thyroid surgery without any prior treatment (of any kind). The entry originates in a study of metastatic and nonmetastatic thyroid tumors. Looking at the study overall: Repertoires of blood and of tissue (tumor or nodule) from malignant and benign thyroid patients were compared.

Looked up from germline, CDR1 is SGHNT and CDR2 is YYREEE (reference sequence). V lost 4 bases and J lost 4, with 12 bases in between. The CDR3 sequence is 14 residues long. In the study's own analysis: It was from CDR3 differences across clinicopathological groups that a distant-metastasis classifier for papillary thyroid cancer was built. TCRdb re-clonotyped the PCR reads via MiXCR. What appears here as the V and J calls and clone size reflects TCRdb's work, not the paper's. The repertoire consists of about 20,000 clones, with approximately 10% occurring once and the leading ten covering approximately 8%.

The V gene is TRBV5-4, the J gene TRBJ2-1; D uncertain. The clonotype originates from a female donor with papillary thyroid cancer or a benign thyroid nodule (not recorded which). Some clones in this sample may be carry-over from other donors' samples. Sequencing was performed on blood. CDR3 residues: CASSPGDLYNEQFF. Here the CDR3 DNA reads TGTGCCAGCAGCCCTGGGGATCTATACAATGAGCAGTTCTTC.